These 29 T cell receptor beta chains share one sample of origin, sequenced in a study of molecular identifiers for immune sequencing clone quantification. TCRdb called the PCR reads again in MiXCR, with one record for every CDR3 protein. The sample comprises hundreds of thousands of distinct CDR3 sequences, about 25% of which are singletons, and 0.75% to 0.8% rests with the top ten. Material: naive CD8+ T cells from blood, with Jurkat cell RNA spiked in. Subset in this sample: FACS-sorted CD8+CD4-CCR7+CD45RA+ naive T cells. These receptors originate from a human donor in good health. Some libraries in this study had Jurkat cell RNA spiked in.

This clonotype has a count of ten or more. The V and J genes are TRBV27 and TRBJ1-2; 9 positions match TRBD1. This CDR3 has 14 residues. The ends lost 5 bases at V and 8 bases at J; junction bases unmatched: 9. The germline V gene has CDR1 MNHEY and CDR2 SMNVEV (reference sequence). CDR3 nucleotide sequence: TGTGCCAGCAGTCCGGGACAGGGTATACGAGGCTACACCTTC. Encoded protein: CASSPGQGIRGYTF.

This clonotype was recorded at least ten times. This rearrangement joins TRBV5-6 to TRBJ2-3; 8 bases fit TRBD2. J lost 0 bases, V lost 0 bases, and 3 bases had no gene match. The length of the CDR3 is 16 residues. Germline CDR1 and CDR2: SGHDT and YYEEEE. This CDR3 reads CASSLEAGASTDTQYF. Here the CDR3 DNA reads TGTGCCAGCAGCTTGGAAGCGGGGGCAAGCACAGATACGCAGTATTTT. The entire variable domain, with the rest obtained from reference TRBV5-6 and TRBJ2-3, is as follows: DAGVTQSPTHLIKTRGQQVTLRCSPKSGHDTVSWYQQALGQGPQFIFQYYEEEERQRGNFPDRFSGHQFPNYSSELNVNALLLGDSALYLCASSLEAGASTDTQYFGPGTRLTVL.

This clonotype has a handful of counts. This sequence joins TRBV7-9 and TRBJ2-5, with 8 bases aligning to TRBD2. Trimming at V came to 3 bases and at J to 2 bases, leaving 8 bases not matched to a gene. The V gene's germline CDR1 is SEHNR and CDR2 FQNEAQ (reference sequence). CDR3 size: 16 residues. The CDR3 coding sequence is TGTGCCAGCAGCTTTCTTCAGCGGGGGACTCAAGAGACCCAGTACTTC. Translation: CASSFLQRGTQETQYF.

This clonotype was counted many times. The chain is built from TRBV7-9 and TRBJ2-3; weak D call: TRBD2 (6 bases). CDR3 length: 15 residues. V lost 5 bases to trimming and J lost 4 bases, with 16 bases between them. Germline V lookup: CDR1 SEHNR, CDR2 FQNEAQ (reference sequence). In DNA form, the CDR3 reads TGTGCCAGCAGCCCGTTGGGGGGTTTCCCAGATACGCAGTATTTT. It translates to CASSPLGGFPDTQYF.

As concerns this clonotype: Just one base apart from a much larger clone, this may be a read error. CDR3 DNA sequence: TGCAGCGTCCCCATAGATTATCTTTCTTTCTTT. Amino acids: CSVPIDYLSFF. The rearrangement joins TRBV29-1 to TRBJ1-1; no reliable D call. The CDR3 has 11 residues. V lost 6 bases and J 12 bases, leaving 17 bases between the germline ends. The germline gives CDR1 SQVTM, CDR2 ANQGSEA.

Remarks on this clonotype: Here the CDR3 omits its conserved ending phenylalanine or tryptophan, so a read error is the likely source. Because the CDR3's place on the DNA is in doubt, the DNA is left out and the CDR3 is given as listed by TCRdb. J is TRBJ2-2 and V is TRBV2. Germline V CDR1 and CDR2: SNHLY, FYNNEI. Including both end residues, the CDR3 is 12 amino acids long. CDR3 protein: CASSGLSWEPFS.

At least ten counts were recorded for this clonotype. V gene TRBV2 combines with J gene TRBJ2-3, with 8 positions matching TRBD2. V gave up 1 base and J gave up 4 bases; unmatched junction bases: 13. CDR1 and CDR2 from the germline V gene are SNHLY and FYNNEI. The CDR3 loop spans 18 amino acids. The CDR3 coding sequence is TGTGCCAGCAGTGAAGTATCGGCTAGCGGGTACACTGCAGATACGCAGTATTTT. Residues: CASSEVSASGYTADTQYF.

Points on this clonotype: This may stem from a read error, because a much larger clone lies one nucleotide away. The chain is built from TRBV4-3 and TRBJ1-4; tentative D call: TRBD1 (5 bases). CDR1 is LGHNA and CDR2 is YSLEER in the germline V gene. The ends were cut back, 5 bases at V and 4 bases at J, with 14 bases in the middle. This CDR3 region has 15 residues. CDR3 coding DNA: TGCGCCAGCAGCTCGCAGGGTTGGCTTAATGAAAAACTGTTTTTT. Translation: CASSSQGWLNEKLFF.

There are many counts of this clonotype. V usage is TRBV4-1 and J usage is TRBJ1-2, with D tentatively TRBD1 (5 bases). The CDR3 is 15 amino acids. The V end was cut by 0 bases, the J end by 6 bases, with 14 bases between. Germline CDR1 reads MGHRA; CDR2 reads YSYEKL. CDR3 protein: CASSQDGGSVNGYTF. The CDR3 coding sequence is TGCGCCAGCAGCCAAGATGGGGGTTCGGTTAATGGCTACACCTTC.

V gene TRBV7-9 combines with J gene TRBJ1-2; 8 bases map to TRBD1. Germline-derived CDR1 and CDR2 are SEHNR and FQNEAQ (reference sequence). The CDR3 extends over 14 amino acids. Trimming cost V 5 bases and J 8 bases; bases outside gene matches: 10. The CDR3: CASSPRTGSDGYTF. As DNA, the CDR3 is TGTGCCAGCAGCCCCCGGACAGGGTCTGACGGCTACACCTTC. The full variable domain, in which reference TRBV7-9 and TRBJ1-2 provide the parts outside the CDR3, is DTGVSQNPRHKITKRGQNVTFRCDPISEHNRLYWYRQTLGQGPEFLTYFQNEAQLEKSRLLSDRFSAERPKGSFSTLEIQRTEQGDSAMYLCASSPRTGSDGYTFGSGTRLTVV.

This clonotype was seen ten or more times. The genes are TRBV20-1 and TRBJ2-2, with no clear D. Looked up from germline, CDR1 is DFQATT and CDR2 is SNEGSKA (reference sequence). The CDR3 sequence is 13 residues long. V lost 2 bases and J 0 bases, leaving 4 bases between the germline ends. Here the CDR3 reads CSARQPNTGELFF. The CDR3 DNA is TGCAGTGCTAGACAACCGAACACCGGGGAGCTGTTTTTT.

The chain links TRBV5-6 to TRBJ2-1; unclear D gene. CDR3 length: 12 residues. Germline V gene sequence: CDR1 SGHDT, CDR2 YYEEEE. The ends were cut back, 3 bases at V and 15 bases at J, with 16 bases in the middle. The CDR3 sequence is CASSSGRLPGFF. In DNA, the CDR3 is TGTGCCAGCAGCTCAGGTAGACTTCCGGGGTTCTTC. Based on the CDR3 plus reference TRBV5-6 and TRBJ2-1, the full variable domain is DAGVTQSPTHLIKTRGQQVTLRCSPKSGHDTVSWYQQALGQGPQFIFQYYEEEERQRGNFPDRFSGHQFPNYSSELNVNALLLGDSALYLCASSSGRLPGFFGPGTRLTVL.

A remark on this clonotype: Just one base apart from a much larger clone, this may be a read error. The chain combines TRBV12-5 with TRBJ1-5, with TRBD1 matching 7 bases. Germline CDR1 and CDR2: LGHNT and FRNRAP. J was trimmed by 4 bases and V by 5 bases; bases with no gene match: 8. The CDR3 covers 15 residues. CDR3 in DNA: TGTGCTAGTGGTAAGACAGGGTTTGGGAATCAGCCCCAGCATTTT. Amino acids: CASGKTGFGNQPQHF.

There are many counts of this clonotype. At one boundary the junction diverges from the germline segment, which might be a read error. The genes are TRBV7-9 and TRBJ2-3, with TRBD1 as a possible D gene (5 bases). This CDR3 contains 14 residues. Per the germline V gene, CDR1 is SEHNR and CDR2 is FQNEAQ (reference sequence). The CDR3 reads CASSLAGFADTQYF. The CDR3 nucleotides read TGTGCCAGCAGTTTAGCAGGGTTTGCAGATACGCAGTATTTT.

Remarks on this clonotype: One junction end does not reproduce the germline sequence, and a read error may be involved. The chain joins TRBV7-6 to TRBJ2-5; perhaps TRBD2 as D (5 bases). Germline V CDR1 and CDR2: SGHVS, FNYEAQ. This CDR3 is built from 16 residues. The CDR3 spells CASSLDFASSGETQCF. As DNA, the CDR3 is TGTGCCAGCAGCTTAGATTTCGCCAGCTCCGGGGAGACCCAGTGCTTC.

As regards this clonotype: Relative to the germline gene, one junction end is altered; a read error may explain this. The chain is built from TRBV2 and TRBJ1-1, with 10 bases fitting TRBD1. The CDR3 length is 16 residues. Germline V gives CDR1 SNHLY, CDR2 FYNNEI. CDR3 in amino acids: CASSARQGAGGTEAFF. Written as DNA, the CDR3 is TGCGCCAGCAGTGCGAGACAGGGGGCAGGGGGGACTGAAGCTTTCTTT.

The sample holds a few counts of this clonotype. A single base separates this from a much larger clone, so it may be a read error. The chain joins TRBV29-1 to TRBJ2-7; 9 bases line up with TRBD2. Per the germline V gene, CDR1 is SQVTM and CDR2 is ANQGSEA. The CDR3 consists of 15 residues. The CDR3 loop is CGVLLFAGGSYEQYF. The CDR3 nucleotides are TGCGGCGTACTCCTATTTGCGGGGGGGTCCTACGAGCAGTACTTC.

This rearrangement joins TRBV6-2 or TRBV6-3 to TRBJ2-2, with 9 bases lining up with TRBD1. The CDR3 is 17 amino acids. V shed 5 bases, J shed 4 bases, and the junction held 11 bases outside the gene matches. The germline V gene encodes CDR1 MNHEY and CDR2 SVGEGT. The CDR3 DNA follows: TGTGCCAGCAGTCATAACGCCGGGACAGGGTTCACCGGGGAGCTGTTTTTT. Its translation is CASSHNAGTGFTGELFF.

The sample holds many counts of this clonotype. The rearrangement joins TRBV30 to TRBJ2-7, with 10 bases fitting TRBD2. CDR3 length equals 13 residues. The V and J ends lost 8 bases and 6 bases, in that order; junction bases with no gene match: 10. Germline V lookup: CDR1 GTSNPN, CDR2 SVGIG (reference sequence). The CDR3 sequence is CAAYSGGSPEQYF. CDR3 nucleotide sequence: TGTGCCGCCTATAGCGGGGGGAGTCCCGAGCAGTACTTC.

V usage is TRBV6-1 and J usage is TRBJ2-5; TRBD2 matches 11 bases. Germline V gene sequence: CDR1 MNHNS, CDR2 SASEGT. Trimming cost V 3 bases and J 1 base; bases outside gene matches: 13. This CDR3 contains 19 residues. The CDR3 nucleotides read TGTGCCAGCAGTGACACTAGCGGGGGTGGCACTATCAGCCAAGAGACCCAGTACTTC. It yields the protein CASSDTSGGGTISQETQYF.

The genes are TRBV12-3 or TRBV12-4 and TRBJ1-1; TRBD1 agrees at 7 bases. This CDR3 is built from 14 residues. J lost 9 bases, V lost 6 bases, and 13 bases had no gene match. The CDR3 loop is CASSPDREGGKAFF. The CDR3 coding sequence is TGTGCCAGCAGCCCTGACAGGGAAGGAGGGAAAGCTTTCTTT.

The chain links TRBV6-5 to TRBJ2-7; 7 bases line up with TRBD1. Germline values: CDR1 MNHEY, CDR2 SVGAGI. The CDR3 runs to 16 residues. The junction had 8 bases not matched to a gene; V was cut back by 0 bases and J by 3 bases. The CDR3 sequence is CASSYSKSTGSYEQYF. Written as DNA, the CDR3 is TGTGCCAGCAGTTACTCGAAATCGACAGGGAGCTACGAGCAGTACTTC.

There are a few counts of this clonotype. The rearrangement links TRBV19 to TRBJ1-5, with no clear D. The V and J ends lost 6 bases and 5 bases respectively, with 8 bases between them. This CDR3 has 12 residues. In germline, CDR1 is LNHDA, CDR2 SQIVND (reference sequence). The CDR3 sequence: CASSPVDQPQHF. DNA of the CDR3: TGTGCCAGTAGCCCCGTGGATCAGCCCCAGCATTTT. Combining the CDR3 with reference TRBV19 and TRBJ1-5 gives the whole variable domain DGGITQSPKYLFRKEGQNVTLSCEQNLNHDAMYWYRQDPGQGLRLIYYSQIVNDFQKGDIAEGYSVSREKKESFPLTVTSAQKNPTAFYLCASSPVDQPQHFGDGTRLSIL.

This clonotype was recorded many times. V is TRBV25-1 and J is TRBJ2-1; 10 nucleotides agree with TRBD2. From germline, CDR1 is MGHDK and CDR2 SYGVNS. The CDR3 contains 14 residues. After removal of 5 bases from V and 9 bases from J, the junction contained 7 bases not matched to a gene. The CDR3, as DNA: TGTGCCAGCAGTATCAGCGGGGGGGCGGTTGAGCAGTTCTTC. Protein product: CASSISGGAVEQFF.

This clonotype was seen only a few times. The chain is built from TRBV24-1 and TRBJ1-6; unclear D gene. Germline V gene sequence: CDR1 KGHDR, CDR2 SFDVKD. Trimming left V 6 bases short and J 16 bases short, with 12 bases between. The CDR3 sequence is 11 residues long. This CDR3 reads CATSLTKGLHF. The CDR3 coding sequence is TGTGCCACCAGTTTAACGAAAGGGCTCCACTTT.

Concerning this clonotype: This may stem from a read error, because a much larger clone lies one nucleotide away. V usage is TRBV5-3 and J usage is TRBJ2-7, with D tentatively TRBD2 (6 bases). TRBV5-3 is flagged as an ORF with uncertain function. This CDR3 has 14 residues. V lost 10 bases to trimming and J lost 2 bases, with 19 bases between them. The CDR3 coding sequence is TGTGCCGGCAGCTCCCGAACGGGAGCCTACGAGCAGTACTTC. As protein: CAGSSRTGAYEQYF.

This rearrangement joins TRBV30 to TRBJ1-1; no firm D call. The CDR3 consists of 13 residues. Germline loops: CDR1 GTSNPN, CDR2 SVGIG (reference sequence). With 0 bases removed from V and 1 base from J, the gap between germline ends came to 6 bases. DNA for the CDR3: TGTGCCTGGAGTGTCGGAAGGAACACTGAAGCTTTCTTT. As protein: CAWSVGRNTEAFF. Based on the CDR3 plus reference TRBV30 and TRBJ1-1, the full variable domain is SQTIHQWPATLVQPVGSPLSLECTVEGTSNPNLYWYRQAAGRGLQLLFYSVGIGQISSEVPQNLSASRPQDRQFILSSKKLLLSDSGFYLCAWSVGRNTEAFFGQGTRLTVV.

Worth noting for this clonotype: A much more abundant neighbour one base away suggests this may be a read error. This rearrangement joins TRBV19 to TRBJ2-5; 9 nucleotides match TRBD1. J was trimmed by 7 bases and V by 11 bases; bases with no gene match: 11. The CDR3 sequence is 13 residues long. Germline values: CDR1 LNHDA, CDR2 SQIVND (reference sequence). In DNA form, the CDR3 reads TGTGCCTGTGGGGACAGGGTCCGAGGGACCCAGTACTTC. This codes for CACGDRVRGTQYF.

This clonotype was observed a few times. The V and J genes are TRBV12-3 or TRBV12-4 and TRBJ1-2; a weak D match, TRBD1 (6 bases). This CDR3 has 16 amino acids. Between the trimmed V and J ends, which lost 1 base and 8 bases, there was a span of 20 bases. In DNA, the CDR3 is TGTGCCAGCAGTTTAGAGGGACATACTAAAGCGGGAGGCTACACCTTC. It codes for CASSLEGHTKAGGYTF.